A selection of T cell receptor beta chains follows, all from one sample in a study of molecular identifiers for immune sequencing clone quantification. A single record per CDR3 protein comes from TCRdb applying MiXCR to the PCR reads. The sample lists about 36,000 distinct CDR3 sequences, approximately 17% occurring once. The sequenced material came from naive CD8+ T cells from blood, with Jurkat cell RNA spiked in. The source is a human donor in good health. Some libraries in this study had Jurkat cell RNA spiked in. Both conserved end residues are part of each CDR3. Fields, in order: V gene, D gene, clone size, J gene, CDR3 DNA, CDR3 protein. A D gene is named only where the DNA matches it firmly. For some rows the clone size is stated as once, few or many, or as a class when expanded; others skip it.

V: TRBV6-2/TRBV6-3; D: -; size: many; J: TRBJ2-5; DNA: TGTGCCAGCAGTTACTCGAGGGGAGAGACCCAGTACTTC; CDR3: CASSYSRGETQYF
V: TRBV9; D: -; size: many; J: TRBJ2-1; DNA: TGTGCCAGCAGCGTAGAGGGGAGCCGCCATGAGCAGTTCTTC; CDR3: CASSVEGSRHEQFF
V: TRBV9; D: -; size: many; J: TRBJ1-1; DNA: TGTGCCAGCAGCGTCGGGGGGCGCCCCACTGAAGCTTTCTTT; CDR3: CASSVGGRPTEAFF
V: TRBV5-1; D: -; size: many; J: TRBJ2-2; DNA: TGCGCCAGCAGCTTGTTGGGAAACACCGGGGAGCTGTTTTTT; CDR3: CASSLLGNTGELFF
V: TRBV29-1; D: TRBD2; size: few; J: TRBJ2-7; DNA: TGCAGCGTTGAAGATCGGACTAGCGGCTACGAGCAGTACTTC; CDR3: CSVEDRTSGYEQYF
V: TRBV6-2/TRBV6-3; D: -; size: many; J: TRBJ2-5; DNA: TGTGCCAGCAAAAAACAGGGTGGGGAGACCCAGTACTTC; CDR3: CASKKQGGETQYF
V: TRBV4-1; D: TRBD1; size: many; J: TRBJ2-3; DNA: TGCGCCAGCAGCCAGTGGGGACAGGGGACAGATACGCAGTATTTT; CDR3: CASSQWGQGTDTQYF
V: TRBV7-9; D: -; size: many; J: TRBJ1-1; DNA: TGTGCCAGCAGCTTAGACAGCCCACAAGCTTTCTTT; CDR3: CASSLDSPQAFF
V: TRBV12-3/TRBV12-4; D: -; size: many; J: TRBJ2-1; DNA: TGTGCCAGTAAACTGGGCCGCAATGAGCAGTTCTTC; CDR3: CASKLGRNEQFF
V: TRBV7-2; D: TRBD1; size: many; J: TRBJ2-1; DNA: TGTGCCAGCAGCTTCCGGGACAGGGGGCTTGGTGAGCAGTTCTTC; CDR3: CASSFRDRGLGEQFF
V: TRBV13; D: -; size: few; J: TRBJ2-2; DNA: TGTGCCAGCAGCCCCATGAGTGGGGAGCTGTTTTTT; CDR3: CASSPMSGELFF
V: TRBV7-8; D: TRBD2; size: -; J: TRBJ2-2; DNA: TGTGCCAGCAGCTTAGGTCTAGCGGGAGGGCCGAGTAACACCGGGGAGCTGTTTTTT; CDR3: CASSLGLAGGPSNTGELFF
V: TRBV27; D: -; size: -; J: TRBJ2-7; DNA: TGTGCCAGCAGCCTGACCCCGGCTAATTTCTTTTACGAGCAGTACTTC; CDR3: CASSLTPANFFYEQYF
V: TRBV7-2; D: -; size: many; J: TRBJ2-1; DNA: TGTGCCAGCAGCTTAGTTAGGTGGCAGAAATACAATGAGCAGTTCTTC; CDR3: CASSLVRWQKYNEQFF
V: TRBV28; D: TRBD2; size: few; J: TRBJ2-1; DNA: TGTGCCAGCACCCACCCTTTAGGGAGGGATAATGAGCAGTTCTTC; CDR3: CASTHPLGRDNEQFF
V: TRBV7-3; D: -; size: -; J: TRBJ2-2; DNA: TGTGCCAGCAGCTTAACCGGGGGCAGGGCCGGGGAGCTGTTTTTT; CDR3: CASSLTGGRAGELFF
V: TRBV9; D: -; size: many; J: TRBJ2-7; DNA: TGTGCCAACAGCGTAGCCGAGGTCGACGAGCAGTACTTC; CDR3: CANSVAEVDEQYF
V: TRBV10-1; D: -; size: many; J: TRBJ2-2; DNA: TGCGCCAGCAGTGAGCTTCACTCCGGCACCGGGGAGCTGTTTTTT; CDR3: CASSELHSGTGELFF
V: TRBV11-3; D: -; size: -; J: TRBJ2-7; DNA: TGTGCCAGCAGCCCCCCCCGGTTGTACGAGCAGTACTTC; CDR3: CASSPPRLYEQYF
V: TRBV7-6; D: -; size: few; J: TRBJ2-7; DNA: TGTGCCAGCAGCTTAGAACAGAACTACGAGCAGTACTTC; CDR3: CASSLEQNYEQYF
V: TRBV29-1; D: TRBD1; size: -; J: TRBJ2-3; DNA: TGCAGCGTTGAGACAGGGAGAAGATATTTT; CDR3: CSVETGRRYF
V: TRBV19; D: -; size: -; J: TRBJ2-1; DNA: TGTGCCAGTACCGTAGCGGCCTCCTACAATGAGCAGTTCTTC; CDR3: CASTVAASYNEQFF
V: TRBV14; D: -; size: many; J: TRBJ1-2; DNA: TGTGCCAGCAGCCAAGAGCACAGGCAGAGGGGCTACACCTTC; CDR3: CASSQEHRQRGYTF
V: TRBV9; D: TRBD2; size: many; J: TRBJ2-7; DNA: TGTGCCAGCAGCGGAGGGAGGGTTCCCTACGAGCAGTACTTC; CDR3: CASSGGRVPYEQYF
V: TRBV4-1; D: TRBD1; size: many; J: TRBJ1-5; DNA: TGCGCCAGCAGCCAAACGACAGGGTTGGGCAATCAGCCCCAGCATTTT; CDR3: CASSQTTGLGNQPQHF
V: TRBV11-2; D: -; size: many; J: TRBJ1-2; DNA: TGTGCCAGCAGCTTAGATACGTCCCTGACGGGGGCCTACACCTTC; CDR3: CASSLDTSLTGAYTF
V: TRBV28; D: -; size: many; J: TRBJ2-1; DNA: TGTGCCAGCAGTTTATTTGTGTCGGATGAGCAGTTCTTC; CDR3: CASSLFVSDEQFF
V: TRBV5-6; D: TRBD1; size: many; J: TRBJ2-3; DNA: TGTGCCAGCAGCTTCGGGACAGGGGACACAGATACGCAGTATTTT; CDR3: CASSFGTGDTDTQYF
V: TRBV27; D: -; size: -; J: TRBJ2-7; DNA: TGTGCCAGCAGTTTAAAGGGTACAAGAAGAGTTTCCTACGAGCAGTACTTC; CDR3: CASSLKGTRRVSYEQYF
V: TRBV7-9; D: -; size: many; J: TRBJ2-1; DNA: TGTGCCAGCAGCTCGTCCCTTAATGAGCAGTTCTTC; CDR3: CASSSSLNEQFF
V: TRBV7-9; D: TRBD1; size: once; J: TRBJ2-5; DNA: TGTGCCAGCAGCTCATTGACAGGGTCCCAAGAGACCCAGTACTTC; CDR3: CASSSLTGSQETQYF